These 20 T cell receptor beta chains were all obtained from the same sample, sequenced in a study of cytomegalovirus exposure and HLA in healthy donors. The data were produced by immunoSEQ multiplex PCR, yet TCRdb's version contains in-frame clones alone and is incomplete. The sample holds about 360,000 clones, 75% to 90% seen once. Sequencing was carried out using PBMCs. These receptors all come from a woman aged 18 to 35 in good health and CMV-seronegative.

The CDR3 loop reads CASSIGTSEVYEQFF. The DNA of the CDR3 is TGTGCCAGCAGCATTGGGACTAGCGAGGTTTATGAGCAGTTCTTC. V is TRBV7-9 and J is TRBJ2-1; 10 bases map to TRBD2. The CDR3 is made up of 15 amino acids. Germline CDR1 reads SEHNR; CDR2 reads FQNEAQ (reference sequence). The J segment lost 8 bases and the V segment lost 5 bases, leaving 9 bases of the junction unmatched.

This rearrangement joins TRBV27 to TRBJ1-2; 8 nucleotides agree with TRBD1. J was trimmed by 1 base and V by 6 bases; bases with no gene match: 7. Germline loops: CDR1 MNHEY, CDR2 SMNVEV (reference sequence). The CDR3 loop spans 15 amino acids. CDR3 protein: CASSPGTGLNYGYTF. DNA of the CDR3: TGTGCCAGCAGCCCCGGGACAGGTCTTAACTATGGCTACACCTTC.

This clone appeared a few times. The chain couples TRBV14 to TRBJ1-2; 8 bases match TRBD1. CDR1 SGHDN and CDR2 FVKESK come from the germline V gene. V shed 5 bases, J shed 7 bases, and the junction held 9 bases outside the gene matches. This CDR3 contains 14 residues. CDR3 nucleotide sequence: TGTGCCAGCAGCTATAATCCGGACAGGGCTGGCTACACCTTC. It yields the protein CASSYNPDRAGYTF.

The chain recombines TRBV2 with TRBJ1-3; D not resolved. The CDR3 has 19 residues. Germline V CDR1 and CDR2: SNHLY, FYNNEI. Trimming removed 1 base from V and 0 bases from J, with 19 bases in between. The CDR3 DNA is TGTGCCAGCAGTGAAGGAAGGGAGGGCAGGCCTAGCTCTGGAAACACCATATATTTT. Its protein product is CASSEGREGRPSSGNTIYF. The whole variable domain, filled in from reference TRBV2 and TRBJ1-3, reads EPEVTQTPSHQVTQMGQEVILRCVPISNHLYFYWYRQILGQKVEFLVSFYNNEISEKSEIFDDQFSVERPDGSNFTLKIRSTKLEDSAMYFCASSEGREGRPSSGNTIYFGEGSWLTVV.

The rearrangement joins TRBV4-1 to TRBJ2-1, with D possibly TRBD2 on 6 matching bases. The CDR3 contains 15 residues. Per germline, CDR1 MGHRA and CDR2 YSYEKL. V was pared by 3 bases and J by 6 bases, with 15 bases between. The CDR3: CASSQLGTSPNEQFF. CDR3 in DNA: TGCGCCAGCAGCCAGCTCGGGACTTCGCCCAATGAGCAGTTCTTC.

The V call is TRBV28, the J call TRBJ2-7; 12 nucleotides align to TRBD2. V was clipped by 3 bases and J by 2 bases; unmatched bases: 5. The CDR3 is made up of 16 amino acids. In germline, CDR1 is MDHEN, CDR2 SYDVKM. CDR3: CASSLTSGRRTYEQYF. The CDR3 nucleotides read TGTGCCAGCAGTTTGACTAGCGGGAGACGAACCTACGAGCAGTACTTC.

This sequence joins TRBV29-1 and TRBJ1-1, with TRBD1 matching 7 bases. With 6 bases clipped from V and 1 base from J, the junction kept 2 bases outside the gene matches. This CDR3 has 12 residues. Per the germline V gene, CDR1 is SQVTM and CDR2 is ANQGSEA. The DNA for the CDR3 is TGCAGCGTGACAGGGACGAACACTGAAGCTTTCTTT. This gives the protein CSVTGTNTEAFF.

The chain uses TRBV28 and TRBJ1-1, with 8 bases fitting TRBD1. V shed 5 bases and J 2 bases; nucleotides not matched to a gene: 7. The CDR3 runs to 15 residues. CDR1 and CDR2 from the germline V gene are MDHEN and SYDVKM. The CDR3 loop is CASSNPGQGNTEAFF. CDR3 nucleotide sequence: TGTGCCAGCAGTAACCCAGGACAGGGTAACACTGAAGCTTTCTTT.

The chain has TRBV28 and TRBJ2-3; 9 bases map to TRBD2. The CDR3 is 15 residues long. Germline assignment: CDR1 MDHEN and CDR2 SYDVKM. V trimming: 3 bases; J trimming: 3 bases; junction bases outside the gene matches: 4. Here the CDR3 reads CASSFLAGATDTQYF. The DNA of the CDR3 is TGTGCCAGCAGTTTTTTAGCGGGAGCTACAGATACGCAGTATTTT.

The V gene is TRBV18, the J gene TRBJ2-4, with D possibly matching TRBD1 (6 bases). The CDR3 covers 13 residues. V shed 3 bases and J shed 7 bases, with 10 bases lying between them. Germline V lookup: CDR1 KGHSH, CDR2 LQKENI. The CDR3 reads CASSPGQRNIQYF. The CDR3 DNA follows: TGTGCCAGCTCACCCGGACAGCGGAACATTCAGTACTTC.

This chain connects TRBV10-3 to TRBJ2-7, with 7 nucleotides matching TRBD1. Losses at the gene ends were 6 bases for V and 6 bases for J; bases not matched to a gene: 11. The V gene's germline CDR1 is ENHRY and CDR2 SYGVKD. The CDR3 loop spans 14 amino acids. The CDR3 DNA reads TGTGCCATCAGAGCCGACAGGGAAGGAATCGAGCAGTACTTC. Residues: CAIRADREGIEQYF.

The chain recombines TRBV6-1 with TRBJ2-3, with TRBD2 as a possible D gene (5 bases). Per the germline V gene, CDR1 is MNHNS and CDR2 is SASEGT. V was clipped by 1 base and J by 2 bases, with 16 bases between them. CDR3 length: 17 residues. CDR3 loop: CASSEDLGGSFTDTQYF. The CDR3 DNA reads as TGTGCCAGCAGTGAAGATTTAGGCGGGTCCTTCACAGATACGCAGTATTTT.

V and J are TRBV15 and TRBJ2-5; maybe TRBD1 (6 bases). This CDR3 has 15 residues. V lost 8 bases to trimming and J lost 3 bases, with 19 bases between them. In germline, CDR1 is LNHNV, CDR2 YYDKDF (reference sequence). The CDR3 loop is CATQTPEQGKETQYF. CDR3 nucleotides: TGTGCCACCCAAACGCCCGAGCAGGGGAAAGAGACCCAGTACTTC.

This rearrangement joins TRBV6-5 to TRBJ1-4; D is unresolved. The ends were cut back, 6 bases at V and 2 bases at J, with 10 bases in the middle. Germline loops: CDR1 MNHEY, CDR2 SVGAGI. CDR3 length equals 14 residues. Written as DNA, the CDR3 is TGTGCCAGCAGCGTGACATCTACTAATGAAAAACTGTTTTTT. Amino acid sequence: CASSVTSTNEKLFF.

A note on this clone: The same CDR3 can be traced to other DNA sequences in this sample. The gene calls are TRBV18 and TRBJ1-2; 10 bases fit TRBD1. Per germline, CDR1 KGHSH and CDR2 LQKENI. The CDR3 is 13 residues long. V was clipped by 3 bases and J by 7 bases; unmatched bases: 2. The CDR3 DNA is TGTGCCAGCTCACCTGGGACAGGGGTTGGCTACACCTTC. Residues: CASSPGTGVGYTF.

The genes are TRBV14 and TRBJ2-3, with 9 bases identical to TRBD1. The CDR3 runs 14 residues. Looked up from germline, CDR1 is SGHDN and CDR2 is FVKESK. V dropped 3 bases and J dropped 5; count of bases not matched to a gene: 3. The CDR3 DNA sequence: TGTGCCAGCAGCCAGCTGACAGGGGGAGATACGCAGTATTTT. Its protein is CASSQLTGGDTQYF.

V gene TRBV30 combines with J gene TRBJ2-4; D perhaps matches TRBD2 (6 bases). Germline V CDR1 and CDR2: GTSNPN, SVGIG (reference sequence). The ends were cut back, 0 bases at V and 7 bases at J, with 10 bases in the middle. The length of the CDR3 is 13 residues. CDR3 sequence (DNA): TGTGCCTGGAGTGTAACTGGGGGGAACATTCAGTACTTC. This translates into CAWSVTGGNIQYF. Full variable domain (remainder filled in from reference TRBV30 and TRBJ2-4): SQTIHQWPATLVQPVGSPLSLECTVEGTSNPNLYWYRQAAGRGLQLLFYSVGIGQISSEVPQNLSASRPQDRQFILSSKKLLLSDSGFYLCAWSVTGGNIQYFGAGTRLSVL.

This sequence joins TRBV28 and TRBJ2-1; 8 nucleotides match TRBD1. There are 17 residues in the CDR3. V trimming: 7 bases; J trimming: 4 bases; junction bases outside the gene matches: 15. Germline V gives CDR1 MDHEN, CDR2 SYDVKM. CDR3 sequence reads: CASTASVRDRLYNEQFF. The CDR3 coding sequence is TGTGCCAGCACCGCATCCGTCCGGGACAGGCTATACAATGAGCAGTTCTTC.

The chain carries TRBV19 and TRBJ2-7; 7 bases are shared with TRBD2. The CDR3 contains 14 residues. Germline loops: CDR1 LNHDA, CDR2 SQIVND (reference sequence). V was clipped by 1 base and J by 4 bases; unmatched bases: 4. CDR3 DNA: TGTGCCAGTAGTATAGGCGGGAGACAATACGAGCAGTACTTC. This sequence encodes CASSIGGRQYEQYF.

The chain uses TRBV11-2 and TRBJ2-2; 9 nucleotides line up with TRBD1. The CDR3 is 16 residues long. The V segment lost 5 bases and the J segment 0 bases; nucleotides outside the gene matches: 4. CDR1 and CDR2 from the germline V gene are SGHAT and FQNNGV. CDR3 DNA: TGTGCCAGCAGCCGCCGGACAGGGGCGAACACCGGGGAGCTGTTTTTT. Amino acids: CASSRRTGANTGELFF. The whole variable domain, remainder taken from reference TRBV11-2 and TRBJ2-2, is EAGVAQSPRYKIIEKRQSVAFWCNPISGHATLYWYQQILGQGPKLLIQFQNNGVVDDSQLPKDRFSAERLKGVDSTLKIQPAKLEDSAVYLCASSRRTGANTGELFFGEGSRLTVL.